This passage covers 19 T cell receptor beta chains from one sample sequenced in a study of pediatric ulcerative colitis. The data were produced by immunoSEQ multiplex PCR, yet TCRdb's version contains in-frame clones alone and is incomplete. The sample shows 36,000 or so clones, about 80% of them seen only once. One to two pinch biopsies were taken from the rectum during colonoscopy. The specimen was gut tissue. The receptor set was obtained from a boy younger than 18 with moderate ulcerative colitis.

The chain is built from TRBV5-1 and TRBJ2-2; TRBD1 aligns across 10 bases. This CDR3 has 15 residues. The V and J ends lost 4 bases and 5 bases, in that order; junction bases with no gene match: 5. Germline lookup yields CDR1 SGHRS and CDR2 YFSETQ. CDR3 DNA sequence: TGCGCCAGCAGCCCCGGACAGGGGGTAACCGGGGAGCTGTTTTTT. This codes for CASSPGQGVTGELFF.

This clone was detected a few times. The gene calls are TRBV12-2 and TRBJ2-7; TRBD2 is the table's D call, not checked against the DNA. TRBV12-2 is deemed a pseudogene. CDR3 length equals 16 residues. CDR3 DNA: TGTGCAAGTCGCTCCCGGCTACGGGGCGGGACCTACGAGCAGTACTTC. Its translation is CASRSRLRGGTYEQYF.

The chain carries TRBV5-8 and TRBJ1-2; unclear D gene. The CDR3 consists of 13 residues. Between the trimmed V and J ends, which lost 0 bases and 5 bases, there was a span of 8 bases. Germline V CDR1 and CDR2: SGHTS, YDEGEE. The CDR3, as DNA: TGTGCCAGCAGCTTGGAACAGTCTTATGGCTACACCTTC. The encoded protein is CASSLEQSYGYTF. The full variable domain, rest sourced from reference TRBV5-8 and TRBJ1-2, is EAGVTQSPTHLIKTRGQQATLRCSPISGHTSVYWYQQALGLGLQFLLWYDEGEERNRGNFPPRFSGRQFPNYSSELNVNALELEDSALYLCASSLEQSYGYTFGSGTRLTVV.

J is TRBJ2-5 and V is TRBV7-8; 12 nucleotides match TRBD2. V shed 1 base, J shed 2 bases, and the junction held 2 bases outside the gene matches. This CDR3 has 16 amino acids. From germline, CDR1 is SGHVS and CDR2 FQNEAQ. The CDR3: CASSLGTSGGQETQYF. The DNA of the CDR3 is TGTGCCAGCAGCTTAGGCACTAGCGGGGGGCAAGAGACCCAGTACTTC.

The chain couples TRBV29-1 to TRBJ2-7; D gene unclear. V was cut by 2 bases and J by 0 bases, with 5 bases left in between. This CDR3 is 12 amino acids long. Germline V gene lookup returns CDR1 SQVTM and CDR2 ANQGSEA. CDR3 DNA sequence: TGCAGCGTTGAACAGAGCTCCTACGAGCAGTACTTC. As protein: CSVEQSSYEQYF.

The J gene is TRBJ1-2, the V gene TRBV6-5, with D unclear. CDR3 length equals 16 residues. Germline CDR1 and CDR2: MNHEY and SVGAGI. V was pared by 0 bases and J by 4 bases, with 15 bases between. The DNA for the CDR3 is TGTGCCAGCAGTTACTCTACATACCCCGTTCGCTATGGCTACACCTTC. Encoded protein: CASSYSTYPVRYGYTF.

This chain joins TRBV5-5 and TRBJ1-3; no reliable D call. V lost 1 base to trimming and J lost 4 bases, with 6 bases between them. Germline CDR1 SGHKS, CDR2 YYEKEE (reference sequence). The CDR3 is made up of 13 amino acids. The CDR3 reads CASSLRRGNTIYF. DNA for the CDR3: TGTGCCAGCAGCTTGCGAAGGGGAAACACCATATATTTT.

This chain links TRBV14 with TRBJ2-1, with D unresolved. V gave up 4 bases and J gave up 0 bases, with 7 bases separating them. Per the germline V gene, CDR1 is SGHDN and CDR2 is FVKESK. The CDR3 sequence is 14 residues long. DNA for the CDR3: TGTGCCAGCAGCCCCTTAGGCTCCTACAATGAGCAGTTCTTC. Residues: CASSPLGSYNEQFF.

Only a few counts were recorded for this clone. The rearrangement links TRBV7-2 to TRBJ1-1, with D possibly being TRBD1 (6 bases). Deletions cut 4 bases from V and 0 bases from J, with 15 bases between. This CDR3 region has 16 residues. The germline CDR1 and CDR2 sequences are SGHTA and FQGNSA. The CDR3 spells CASSSSGRTVNTEAFF. The CDR3 DNA follows: TGTGCCAGCAGCTCTAGTGGCCGGACAGTGAACACTGAAGCTTTCTTT. The full variable domain, rest sourced from reference TRBV7-2 and TRBJ1-1, is GAGVSQSPSNKVTEKGKDVELRCDPISGHTALYWYRQSLGQGLEFLIYFQGNSAPDKSGLPSDRFSAERTGGSVSTLTIQRTQQEDSAVYLCASSSSGRTVNTEAFFGQGTRLTVV.

This clone has more than one count but fewer than ten. Distinct nucleotide sequences in the sample also encode this CDR3. The chain is built from TRBV11-1 and TRBJ2-5; TRBD2 aligns across 7 bases. Germline V gene data show CDR1 as SGHAT and CDR2 as FQDESV (reference sequence). The length of the CDR3 is 13 residues. V shed 5 bases, J shed 2 bases, and the junction held 2 bases outside the gene matches. The CDR3 sequence is CASSRGVQETQYF. The CDR3 DNA is TGTGCCAGCAGCCGGGGGGTACAAGAGACCCAGTACTTC.

The chain has TRBV7-2 and TRBJ1-3, with D maybe TRBD1 (6 bases). This CDR3 contains 12 residues. Germline V CDR1 and CDR2: SGHTA, FQGNSA. Trimming cost V 4 bases and J 6 bases, with 7 bases left between them. CDR3 region: CASSSGANTIYF. The CDR3, as DNA: TGTGCCAGCAGCTCAGGGGCAAACACCATATATTTT.

V usage is TRBV11-1 and J usage is TRBJ2-3, with 8 nucleotides matching TRBD1. The CDR3 length is 16 residues. The germline V gene has CDR1 SGHAT and CDR2 FQDESV (reference sequence). V shed 5 bases, J shed 4 bases, and the junction held 11 bases outside the gene matches. The CDR3 sequence is CASSPRQGWGPDTQYF. CDR3 coding DNA: TGTGCCAGCAGCCCGAGACAGGGGTGGGGCCCAGATACGCAGTATTTT.

The rearrangement joins TRBV10-3 to TRBJ1-3, with a tentative D call TRBD1 (5 bases). V dropped 2 bases and J dropped 0 bases, with 11 bases sitting between them. CDR1 and CDR2 from the germline V gene are ENHRY and SYGVKD. The CDR3 totals 16 residues. This CDR3 reads CAISEPGPTSGNTIYF. For the CDR3, the DNA is TGTGCCATCAGTGAGCCGGGACCGACCTCTGGAAACACCATATATTTT.

This chain connects TRBV18 to TRBJ1-2; 9 nucleotides line up with TRBD1. Trimming cost V 8 bases and J 5 bases; bases outside gene matches: 6. The CDR3 runs 13 residues. In germline, CDR1 is KGHSH, CDR2 LQKENI. CDR3 sequence (DNA): TGTGCCAGCCACTCCGGACAGGGGTATGGCTACACCTTC. Protein product: CASHSGQGYGYTF. The full variable domain, in which reference TRBV18 and TRBJ1-2 provide the parts outside the CDR3, is NAGVMQNPRHLVRRRGQEARLRCSPMKGHSHVYWYRQLPEEGLKFMVYLQKENIIDESGMPKERFSAEFPKEGPSILRIQQVVRGDSAAYFCASHSGQGYGYTFGSGTRLTVV.

This clone was counted between two and nine times. This sequence joins TRBV10-3 and TRBJ2-7, with D uncertain. The CDR3 spans 14 residues. Germline CDR1 is ENHRY and CDR2 is SYGVKD. Between the trimmed V and J ends, which lost 4 bases and 2 bases, there was a span of 12 bases. CDR3 loop: CAISVGTKTYEQYF. The CDR3 nucleotides read TGTGCCATCAGTGTAGGAACAAAGACCTACGAGCAGTACTTC.

The genes are TRBV28 and TRBJ2-1; D possibly corresponds to TRBD1 (7 bases). The CDR3 is 15 residues long. V gave up 3 bases and J gave up 6 bases, with 15 bases separating them. CDR1 MDHEN and CDR2 SYDVKM come from the germline V gene. CDR3 loop: CASSFAQGGGNEQFF. The CDR3 nucleotides are TGTGCCAGCAGTTTCGCCCAGGGGGGAGGCAATGAGCAGTTCTTC.

The chain couples TRBV5-1 to TRBJ2-3; TRBD1 aligns across 8 bases. Trimming took 3 bases from V and 1 from J; bases not matched to a gene: 4. The CDR3 has 15 residues. Per the germline V gene, CDR1 is SGHRS and CDR2 is YFSETQ. CDR3 bases: TGCGCCAGCAGCTCTTACAGGGGGGGCACAGATACGCAGTATTTT. The encoded protein is CASSSYRGGTDTQYF.

In the case of this clone: Additional DNA sequences in this sample encode the identical CDR3. V usage is TRBV5-6 and J usage is TRBJ1-1; no definite D call. V lost 2 bases, J lost 3 bases, and 2 bases lay in between. Germline CDR1 SGHDT, CDR2 YYEEEE. The CDR3 is 11 amino acids. In DNA, the CDR3 is TGTGCCAGCAGCTTATACACTGAAGCTTTCTTT. It codes for CASSLYTEAFF.

The table lists this clone with a count of one. The rearrangement uses TRBV19 and TRBJ2-7, with 8 bases matching TRBD1. Germline loops: CDR1 LNHDA, CDR2 SQIVND (reference sequence). Losses at the gene ends were 5 bases for V and 3 bases for J; bases not matched to a gene: 6. The CDR3 has 14 amino acids. In DNA form, the CDR3 reads TGTGCCAGTAGTTCAGGACAGGGACTCTACGAGCAGTACTTC. Encoded protein: CASSSGQGLYEQYF.